This T cell receptor (beta chain) was obtained from a study of T cell responses to AZD1222 COVID-19 vaccine. The CDR3 covers 16 residues. This table comes from immunoSEQ multiplex PCR, and its TCRdb copy is limited to in-frame clones, with some not included. This table holds approximately 120,000 clones, over 75% found once. The sequencing used peripheral blood, collected on day 0 of AZD1222 vaccination. The chain has TRBV21-1 and TRBJ1-6. TRBV21-1 is given as a pseudogene. This TCR was sampled from an adult in good health. The CDR3 protein is CASSIPGLPRGSPLHF. CDR3 DNA sequence: TGTGCCAGCAGCATCCCAGGACTCCCTCGCGGTTCACCCCTCCACTTT.